Listed here are 5 T cell receptor beta chains from one sample, sequenced in a study of blood T cell repertoires in COVID-19. Clones were read by immunoSEQ multiplex PCR, and TCRdb kept only the in-frame ones, dropping some. The profile shows a few hundred thousand clones, approximately 82% of them singletons. The source material was peripheral blood. These receptors all come from a woman in her late teens or twenties with acute or convalescent COVID-19.

The rearrangement joins TRBV7-2 to TRBJ2-7; D may be TRBD1 (6 bases). This CDR3 is built from 15 residues. V gave up 4 bases and J gave up 9 bases, with 22 bases separating them. Germline lookup yields CDR1 SGHTA and CDR2 FQGNSA. CDR3 in DNA: TGTGCCAGCAGCTCAACAGCAGGGGTTCGCGACGGGCAGTACTTC. This encodes CASSSTAGVRDGQYF. Full variable domain (remainder filled in from reference TRBV7-2 and TRBJ2-7): GAGVSQSPSNKVTEKGKDVELRCDPISGHTALYWYRQSLGQGLEFLIYFQGNSAPDKSGLPSDRFSAERTGGSVSTLTIQRTQQEDSAVYLCASSSTAGVRDGQYFGPGTRLTVT.

In nucleotides, the CDR3 is TGTGCCAGCAGTTTCTTAGAAGGAGGGAATAATTCACCCCTCCACTTT. Translating gives CASSFLEGGNNSPLHF. The chain joins TRBV28 to TRBJ1-6; D is ambiguous. This CDR3 contains 16 residues. Trimming removed 3 bases from V and 5 bases from J, with 14 bases in between. CDR1 is MDHEN and CDR2 is SYDVKM in the germline V gene. Combining the CDR3 with reference TRBV28 and TRBJ1-6 gives the whole variable domain DVKVTQSSRYLVKRTGEKVFLECVQDMDHENMFWYRQDPGLGLRLIYFSYDVKMKEKGDIPEGYSVSREKKERFSLILESASTNQTSMYLCASSFLEGGNNSPLHFGNGTRLTVT.

The chain is built from TRBV21-1 and TRBJ2-1; TRBD2 is the table's D call and was not checked against the DNA. TRBV21-1 is a pseudogene. This CDR3 contains 14 residues. CDR3 region: CASRRRLTYNEQFF. The DNA of the CDR3 is TGTGCCAGCAGGAGAAGACTGACTTACAATGAGCAGTTCTTC.

V usage is TRBV19 and J usage is TRBJ2-1; TRBD2 matches 11 bases. V shed 9 bases and J 3 bases; nucleotides not matched to a gene: 7. From germline, CDR1 is LNHDA and CDR2 SQIVND (reference sequence). The CDR3 has 15 amino acids. CDR3 in amino acids: CASRTGLADYNEQFF. CDR3 nucleotide sequence: TGTGCCAGCAGAACGGGACTAGCGGACTACAATGAGCAGTTCTTC.

The V call is TRBV19, the J call TRBJ2-5; D perhaps matches TRBD2 (6 bases). CDR1 and CDR2 (germline): LNHDA, SQIVND (reference sequence). The CDR3 extends over 17 amino acids. Trimming stripped 5 bases from V and 2 bases from J, with 21 bases between. DNA of the CDR3: TGTGCCAGTAGTTCCCTTGGACGGACGGGGAGGCAAGAGACCCAGTACTTC. This translates into CASSSLGRTGRQETQYF.